This TCR beta chain came from a study of identical twins (dated by TCRdb to 2016 to 2017). Notes on the research overall: To test whether fetal clonotypes persist, this study deep-sequenced TCR alpha and beta repertoires from monozygotic twins, from unrelated adults of various ages, and from cord blood. To rule out contamination, the twin experiments were replicated at different times with different library preparation protocols.

As for this clonotype: The antigen this receptor binds is unknown. No much larger clone exists at a distance of one base, and base qualities are not known.

Only healthy Caucasian donors were included. The twin cohort comprised three pairs of female monozygotic twins, all aged roughly 18 to 30 years. RNA for TCR libraries was isolated from peripheral blood mononuclear cells. The CDR3 spans 15 residues, from the cysteine through the phenylalanine. CDR3 DNA only is kept here, 45 bases in frame from base 1. Per the germline V gene, SGHRS is the CDR1 and YFSETQ is the CDR2. Trimming at the junction amounts to 4 bases on V and 1 base on J, and the germline ends lie 13 bases apart. General conclusions and limits of the study: Abundant cord blood beta clonotypes had fewer insertions, young adult naive repertoires showed a similar but weaker trend, and memory repertoires showed no such trend. In monozygotic twins, recombination models systematically underestimated out-of-frame TCR alpha sharing, but the models matched the sharing seen between unrelated individuals. Because the same donors could not be followed over many years, conclusions were based on cross-sectional statistical analysis. Compared with coincidental sharing between unrelated individuals, an excess of low generation-probability sequences was observed among out-of-frame TCR alpha sequences shared between twins. Excess twin sharing in beta out-of-frame sequences was weaker because fewer shared sequences lowered the signal-to-noise ratio. Invariant T cells such as MAIT and iNKT could partly confound zero-insertion analyses, though diverse VJ usage argued against this for most clonotypes.

The library came from 5' RACE. This sample was sequenced with an Illumina HiSeq 2000. Template switching added a universal primer binding site, and the final cDNA carried a unique molecular identifier that allowed TCR cDNA molecules to be counted accurately. Specific primers in the conserved constant-segment region were used to synthesize first-strand cDNA for TCR alpha and beta chains. To control for contamination, each cDNA library was double barcoded with a SMART-Mk sample barcode plus Illumina barcodes. TruSeq adapter sequences and Illumina sample barcodes were added in two successive PCR steps. The TCR alpha and beta cDNA libraries were sequenced on the Illumina HiSeq platform using custom primers. The original methods were these. Unique molecular identifiers were extracted from raw reads with MiGEC, and CDR3 positions were determined with MiXCR. For each individual, recombination models were inferred using an EM algorithm with the repgenHMM and IGoR tools. The analysis of shared clonotypes was done with the tcR package in R, with sharing normalized by the product of cloneset sizes. To study raw recombination without the effects of thymic and clonal selection, out-of-frame nonproductive sequences were analyzed. Starting from the raw public reads, TCRdb applied fastp trimming at Q25, assembled clones with MiXCR and retained in-frame beta chains. Each CDR3 protein gets just one entry, which takes the most common genes and DNA from the rows behind it. TCRdb, rather than the study authors, made the V and J calls. The sample table holds around 960,000 distinct CDR3 sequences, of which 9% to 15% were seen once. The top ten hold roughly 1.5% of the sample.

This sample also appeared in a second study, on yellow fever vaccine responses in identical twins. As the second study states: According to the authors, the vaccine-induced T cell response in identical twins seemed to be partly convergent and partly specific to each individual. Focusing on identical twins, the study followed the T cell clones that responded to the vaccine, and did so with precision.

The sequenced sample consisted of PBMCs. This clonotype originated in a woman under 30 in good health. The chain joins TRBV5-1 to TRBJ2-3, and the D gene may be TRBD2, 6 bases matching. The CDR3 region: CASSPRPSGTDTQYF. The DNA sequence is TGCGCCAGCAGCCCCCGGCCTAGCGGCACAGATACGCAGTATTTT.